This paragraph covers one TCR beta chain sequence. This sample was included in a study of cytomegalovirus exposure and HLA in healthy donors. Profiling relied on immunoSEQ multiplex PCR, and the TCRdb table lists in-frame clones only, not all of them. The sample records roughly 110,000 clones, around 90% being singletons. Germline CDR1 is LGHNA and CDR2 is YNFKEQ. With V trimmed by 1 base and J by 1 base, 13 bases remained unmatched. This CDR3 has 20 residues. Sequencing used PBMCs. This sequence was found in a woman in her late teens or twenties in good health and CMV-seropositive. The rearrangement links TRBV4-2 to TRBJ2-5, with TRBD2 matching 12 bases. CDR3 sequence reads: CASSQATGTSGSLRQETQYF. CDR3 bases: TGTGCCAGCAGCCAAGCTACCGGGACTAGCGGGTCTCTCCGCCAAGAGACCCAGTACTTC.